The clone carrying this T cell receptor beta chain came up once. TCRdb used MiXCR to reprocess the RT-PCR reads, holding one entry per CDR3 protein. The sample lists approximately 720,000 distinct CDR3 sequences, approximately 15% seen once, with 3.6% in the top ten. The sequencing sample was made of memory CD4+ T cells from blood. The clonotype originates from a female donor in good health, serving as a healthy control.

This chain's CDR3 is CASSFTLRGAEGYTF. DNA for the CDR3: TGTGCCAGCAGCTTCACCCTGAGGGGGGCGGAAGGCTACACCTTC. V gene TRBV7-2 combines with J gene TRBJ1-2, with TRBD1 as a possible D gene (6 bases). The CDR3 is 15 amino acids. Deletions cut 3 bases from V and 8 bases from J, with 19 bases between. Germline-derived CDR1 and CDR2 are SGHTA and FQGNSA.